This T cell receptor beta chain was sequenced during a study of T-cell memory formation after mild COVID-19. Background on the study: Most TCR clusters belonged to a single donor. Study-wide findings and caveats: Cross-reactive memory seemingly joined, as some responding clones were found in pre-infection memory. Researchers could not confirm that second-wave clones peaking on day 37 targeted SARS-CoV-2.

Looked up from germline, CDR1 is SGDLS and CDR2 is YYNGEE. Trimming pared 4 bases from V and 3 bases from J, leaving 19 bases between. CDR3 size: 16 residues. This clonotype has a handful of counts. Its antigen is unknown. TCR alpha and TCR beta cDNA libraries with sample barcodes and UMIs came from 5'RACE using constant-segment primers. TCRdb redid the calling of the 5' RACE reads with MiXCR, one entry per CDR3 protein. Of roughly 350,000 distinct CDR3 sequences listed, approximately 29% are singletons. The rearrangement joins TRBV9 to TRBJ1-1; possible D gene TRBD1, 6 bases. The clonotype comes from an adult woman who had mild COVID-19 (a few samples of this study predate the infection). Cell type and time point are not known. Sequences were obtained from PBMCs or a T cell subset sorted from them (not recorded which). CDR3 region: CASSPRGGISDTEAFF. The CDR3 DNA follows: TGTGCCAGCAGCCCGAGGGGGGGGATTTCAGACACTGAAGCTTTCTTT.